The 9 T cell receptor beta chains below were found in one sample sequenced in a study of shared clonotypes between healthy human individuals. The protocol was immunoSEQ multiplex PCR, while the TCRdb copy is restricted to in-frame clones and leaves out a portion. The sample gives some 2,500,000 clones, 93% of which show up once; about 0.38% is in the top ten. Sequencing was performed on naive CD4+ T cells from PBMCs. This sample's subset: CD45RA+ positively selected. The receptors shown here come from a man aged 18 to 30 in good health. Some clones in this sample may be carry-over from other donors' samples.

CDR3 region: CASSGQTGGYQPQHF. DNA of the CDR3: TGTGCCAGTAGTGGCCAAACAGGGGGTTATCAGCCCCAGCATTTT. The chain carries TRBV19 and TRBJ1-5; 8 bases fit TRBD1. Germline trimming cut 5 bases from V and 5 bases from J; bases unmatched to any gene: 8. CDR3 size: 15 residues. CDR1 is LNHDA, CDR2 SQIVND, per germline (reference sequence).

The chain carries TRBV18 and TRBJ2-2; D ambiguous. This CDR3 has 16 amino acids. In germline, CDR1 is KGHSH, CDR2 LQKENI. V lost 1 base, J lost 2 bases, and 11 bases lay in between. CDR3 protein: CASSPLKVANTGELFF. CDR3 nucleotide sequence: TGTGCCAGCTCACCACTCAAGGTTGCAAACACCGGGGAGCTGTTTTTT.

The chain recombines TRBV7-3 with TRBJ2-2; the match to TRBD2 covers 10 bases. The V gene's germline CDR1 is SGHTA and CDR2 FQGTGA. Trimming removed 5 bases from V and 0 bases from J; junction bases left unmatched: 6. The CDR3 loop spans 17 amino acids. The CDR3 coding sequence is TGTGCCAGCAGCCGCAGCGGGAGGGGAGCGAACACCGGGGAGCTGTTTTTT. Translation gives CASSRSGRGANTGELFF.

The chain employs TRBV5-5 and TRBJ2-7; D gene ambiguous. Germline V gives CDR1 SGHKS, CDR2 YYEKEE (reference sequence). The CDR3 sequence is 15 residues long. V dropped 1 base and J dropped 0 bases, with 11 bases sitting between them. CDR3 nucleotides: TGTGCCAGCAGCTTGCTAACAGCCCCCTCCTACGAGCAGTACTTC. Its protein product is CASSLLTAPSYEQYF.

The chain joins TRBV7-1 to TRBJ2-7, with D hard to call. TRBV7-1 is identified as an open reading frame with a role that is uncertain. Trimming took off 5 bases at V and 0 bases at J, with 8 bases between the two ends. This CDR3 comprises 13 residues. The CDR3 region has the DNA TGTGCCAGCAGCCGCCCCAGCTCCTACGAGCAGTACTTC. It specifies CASSRPSSYEQYF.

V usage is TRBV25-1 and J usage is TRBJ2-7; 7 nucleotides match TRBD1. Germline V gene data show CDR1 as MGHDK and CDR2 as SYGVNS. The CDR3 extends over 13 amino acids. The V segment lost 10 bases and the J segment 0 bases; nucleotides outside the gene matches: 6. CDR3 region: CATEGQSSYEQYF. In nucleotides, the CDR3 is TGTGCCACCGAGGGACAGAGCTCCTACGAGCAGTACTTC.

This rearrangement joins TRBV2 to TRBJ2-7, with a weak D call TRBD2 (6 bases). V was cut by 6 bases and J by 2 bases, with 20 bases left in between. CDR1 and CDR2 from the germline V gene are SNHLY and FYNNEI. CDR3 length: 16 residues. The CDR3 region is CASSPVLGRDAYEQYF. CDR3 nucleotides: TGTGCCAGCAGCCCCGTACTCGGGCGGGATGCCTACGAGCAGTACTTC.

V and J are TRBV5-8 and TRBJ2-7; 11 bases match TRBD2. The CDR3 sequence is 18 residues long. V trimming: 4 bases; J trimming: 5 bases; junction bases outside the gene matches: 17. The germline V gene has CDR1 SGHTS and CDR2 YDEGEE. The CDR3 protein is CASSDLRGGSGRVHEQYF. CDR3 sequence (DNA): TGTGCCAGCAGCGATTTAAGGGGCGGTAGCGGGAGGGTCCACGAGCAGTACTTC.

The chain links TRBV2 to TRBJ2-3; D is perhaps TRBD1 (6 bases). The germline V gene has CDR1 SNHLY and CDR2 FYNNEI. Trimming took off 6 bases at V and 3 bases at J, with 16 bases between the two ends. The CDR3 totals 15 residues. The CDR3 nucleotides are TGTGCCAGCAGGCGACAGGCCGCGAATACAGATACGCAGTATTTT. It encodes CASRRQAANTDTQYF.